This T cell receptor beta chain was recorded in a study of early T cells in non-severe SARS-CoV-2 infection (TCRdb year 2021). In the study overall: Because TCR sequencing relied on bulk RNA taken from unsorted whole blood, pairing of alpha and beta chains was not possible. What the research found in general, with its limitations: VDJdb matching was skewed toward anti-spike CD8 responses and likely underestimated virus-specific expansions, missing private and CD4 specificities.

CDR1 SGHRS and CDR2 YFSETQ were looked up in the germline V gene. V is clipped by 4 bases and J by 2 bases, and the sequence between their germline boundaries is 20 bases long. Taken from cysteine to phenylalanine, the CDR3 has 17 residues. Of all the DNA, just the CDR3 is kept, 51 bases in frame from base 1. This clonotype came up many times. Its antigen is still unknown. No base quality values were provided; no much bigger clone lies one nucleotide off. Library preparation employed 5' RACE. Sequenced on a NextSeq 500. In the TCR library protocol, unique molecular identifiers were attached to individual cDNA molecules to correct for PCR bias and sequencing error. Sequencing covered both TCR alpha and beta chains, and within each sample the abundances of alpha and beta sequences were tightly co-correlated. As for how the authors treated the data: Decombinator V4 was used to perform V gene, J gene and CDR3 annotation of TCR sequences. TCRs were defined as expanded if a significant change between any two time points was detected under a Poisson model with p below 0.0001. TCR abundances were normalised to the total number of TCRs sequenced per sample and expressed as counts per million. MAIT TCRs were defined by TRAV1-2 paired with TRAJ12, TRAJ20 or TRAJ33, and iNKT TCRs by TRAV10 paired with TRAJ18. A search of VDJdb, accessed on 1 November 2021, was run for TCRs annotated to CMV, EBV and SARS-CoV-2, with TCRs annotated for multiple antigens excluded. In TCRdb, the public reads were trimmed at Q25 with fastp and aligned with MiXCR, with productive beta chains retained. A single entry per CDR3 protein holds the most common genes and DNA from its merged rows. Clone size and V and J calls follow TCRdb, not the original study. The table for this sample lists 95,000 to 120,000 distinct CDR3 sequences; about 12% of them were counted only once. 3.1% of the sample belongs to the ten largest clones.

A case-control design nested within a healthcare worker cohort in London, UK, was used, with weekly nasopharyngeal swab PCR tests and blood sampling performed. Healthcare workers were recruited between 23 and 31 March 2020, during the week of the UK lockdown, and were followed weekly for up to about 15 weeks. The TCR was taken from an adult who was a healthcare worker with PCR-confirmed SARS-CoV-2 infection or an uninfected control (not recorded which). Sequences were obtained from whole blood. The V and J genes are TRBV5-1 and TRBJ2-3; matching of 7 bases hints at TRBD2 as the D gene. The CDR3 has the sequence CASSPGGHWGPTDTQYF. The DNA sequence reads TGCGCCAGCAGCCCCGGGGGGCATTGGGGCCCCACAGATACGCAGTATTTT.